Presented here are 22 T cell receptor beta chains from one specimen sequenced in a study of blood T cell repertoires in COVID-19. Repertoires were generated with immunoSEQ multiplex PCR, while TCRdb's copy carries only in-frame clones and drops some. The sample consists of roughly 200,000 clones, around 84% of them appearing once. Sequencing was performed on peripheral blood. Source of these receptors: a man in his forties with active or convalescent COVID-19.

V is TRBV5-3 and J is TRBJ2-7; D is uncertain. TRBV5-3 has ORF status, its function being uncertain. This CDR3 has 12 residues. The V end lost 4 bases, the J end lost 4 bases, and 9 bases lay between the germline ends. The CDR3 bases are TGTGCCAGAAGCACCAGGCCGTACGAGCAGTACTTC. Translated: CARSTRPYEQYF.

V and J are TRBV29-1 and TRBJ2-3; 7 positions agree with TRBD1. V dropped 4 bases and J dropped 1; count of bases not matched to a gene: 2. This CDR3 is built from 13 residues. CDR1 is SQVTM, CDR2 ANQGSEA, per germline. The CDR3 loop reads CSVVDRGTDTQYF. Written as DNA, the CDR3 is TGCAGCGTTGTAGACAGGGGCACAGATACGCAGTATTTT.

Only a few counts were recorded for this clone. One junction end does not reproduce the germline sequence, and a read error may be involved. CDR3 protein: CASSFGPPSSYEQYF. The CDR3 DNA sequence: TGTGCTAGCAGCTTTGGGCCACCCAGCTCCTACGAGCAGTACTTC. V is TRBV7-7 and J is TRBJ2-7; D is ambiguous. The CDR3 runs to 15 residues. CDR1 SSHAT and CDR2 FNYEAQ come from the germline V gene (reference sequence). Drawing the rest from reference TRBV7-7 and TRBJ2-7, the complete variable domain is GAGVSQSPRYKVTKRGQDVTLRCDPISSHATLYWYQQALGQGPEFLTYFNYEAQPDKSGLPSDRFSAERPEGSISTLTIQRTEQRDSAMYRCASSFGPPSSYEQYFGPGTRLTVT.

This clone was detected only a few times. DNA of the CDR3: TGTGCCAGCAGTTCCGGGACAGAGGAAAAACTGTTTTTT. Encoded protein: CASSSGTEEKLFF. This chain links TRBV12-3 or TRBV12-4 with TRBJ1-4; 7 bases map to TRBD1. V dropped 4 bases and J dropped 8; count of bases not matched to a gene: 4. The CDR3 spans 13 residues.

The chain employs TRBV2 and TRBJ1-1; maybe TRBD1 (6 bases). The germline CDR1 and CDR2 sequences are SNHLY and FYNNEI. This CDR3 region has 13 residues. V shed 8 bases and J shed 1 base, with 11 bases lying between them. CDR3 sequence (DNA): TGTGCCAGCGGGGACACGGAGAACACTGAAGCTTTCTTT. Translated: CASGDTENTEAFF. The full variable domain, completed using reference TRBV2 and TRBJ1-1, is EPEVTQTPSHQVTQMGQEVILRCVPISNHLYFYWYRQILGQKVEFLVSFYNNEISEKSEIFDDQFSVERPDGSNFTLKIRSTKLEDSAMYFCASGDTENTEAFFGQGTRLTVV.

The chain employs TRBV2 and TRBJ2-3; possible D gene TRBD2, 6 bases. CDR1 SNHLY and CDR2 FYNNEI come from the germline V gene. The CDR3 has 15 amino acids. Trimming cost V 7 bases and J 1 base, with 15 bases left between them. CDR3 DNA sequence: TGTGCCAGCAACTCCGGGGACTCTCGCACAGATACGCAGTATTTT. Protein: CASNSGDSRTDTQYF.

The V and J genes are TRBV6-5 and TRBJ1-5; 9 positions match TRBD1. The CDR3 contains 14 residues. J lost 6 bases, V lost 6 bases, and 6 bases had no gene match. The germline CDR1 and CDR2 sequences are MNHEY and SVGAGI. The CDR3 sequence: CASRYRGQGQPQHF. CDR3 sequence (DNA): TGTGCCAGCAGGTACAGGGGGCAGGGTCAGCCCCAGCATTTT.

The CDR3: CASSKGDRGLLNTEAFF. The CDR3 DNA sequence: TGTGCCAGCAGCAAAGGAGACAGGGGGCTATTGAACACTGAAGCTTTCTTT. The chain is built from TRBV21-1 and TRBJ1-1; the listed D gene, TRBD1, was not tested against the DNA. TRBV21-1 is marked as a pseudogene. The CDR3 has 17 residues.

The chain employs TRBV12-3 or TRBV12-4 and TRBJ1-2; perhaps TRBD1 as D (5 bases). V was pared by 5 bases and J by 3 bases, with 10 bases between. The CDR3 covers 13 residues. The CDR3 protein is CASSMTDYYGYTF. The CDR3 nucleotides are TGTGCCAGCAGTATGACAGATTACTATGGCTACACCTTC.

The chain has TRBV28 and TRBJ2-7; D is possibly TRBD1 (6 bases). Germline CDR1 and CDR2: MDHEN and SYDVKM. The CDR3 loop spans 14 amino acids. V was cut by 8 bases and J by 5 bases, with 19 bases left in between. As DNA, the CDR3 is TGTGCCAGCCTAGGAGGTAGGACAGCGGACGAGCAGTACTTC. Amino acid sequence: CASLGGRTADEQYF.

V gene TRBV7-9 combines with J gene TRBJ1-2; tentative D call: TRBD1 (6 bases). Germline lookup yields CDR1 SEHNR and CDR2 FQNEAQ (reference sequence). CDR3 length: 15 residues. Trimming stripped 7 bases from V and 4 bases from J, with 19 bases between. The CDR3 sequence: CASTTNRAPLYGYTF. The DNA of the CDR3 is TGTGCCAGCACCACTAACAGGGCGCCACTCTATGGCTACACCTTC. The full variable domain, in which reference TRBV7-9 and TRBJ1-2 provide the parts outside the CDR3, is DTGVSQNPRHKITKRGQNVTFRCDPISEHNRLYWYRQTLGQGPEFLTYFQNEAQLEKSRLLSDRFSAERPKGSFSTLEIQRTEQGDSAMYLCASTTNRAPLYGYTFGSGTRLTVV.

This rearrangement joins TRBV5-4 to TRBJ2-1; TRBD2 matches 13 bases. The CDR3 runs 19 residues. Unmatched junction bases numbered 11, after V lost 4 bases and J lost 1 base. Germline V lookup: CDR1 SGHNT, CDR2 YYREEE (reference sequence). The CDR3, as DNA: TGTGCCAGCAGCCTGAGGACTAGCGGGGGACATCTATCCTACAATGAGCAGTTCTTC. Translation: CASSLRTSGGHLSYNEQFF.

This chain connects TRBV10-3 to TRBJ1-1; D is perhaps TRBD1 (5 bases). In germline, CDR1 is ENHRY, CDR2 SYGVKD. The V end was cut by 6 bases, the J end by 6 bases, with 14 bases between. The CDR3 is 13 amino acids. This chain's CDR3 is CAISLGGGSEAFF. CDR3 bases: TGTGCCATCAGCCTGGGGGGAGGGTCTGAAGCTTTCTTT.

This chain uses TRBV4-2 with TRBJ1-4, with D unresolved. Germline V gene data show CDR1 as LGHNA and CDR2 as YNFKEQ. CDR3 size: 13 residues. Trimming pared 0 bases from V and 7 bases from J, leaving 6 bases between. CDR3 protein: CASSQERVEKLFF. The CDR3, as DNA: TGTGCCAGCAGCCAAGAGAGGGTTGAAAAACTGTTTTTT.

This chain connects TRBV28 to TRBJ1-2; D remains ambiguous. Trimming removed 8 bases at V and 5 bases at J, with 15 bases between. The CDR3 is 13 residues long. Germline V gene sequence: CDR1 MDHEN, CDR2 SYDVKM. The CDR3 DNA reads TGTGCCAGCGGGAAGGAGGGCGAGTATGGCTACACCTTC. Its protein is CASGKEGEYGYTF.

This chain joins TRBV3-1 (or the pseudogene TRBV3-2) and TRBJ1-3, with D uncertain. The V end lost 1 base, the J end lost 4 bases, and 14 bases lay between the germline ends. This CDR3 contains 16 residues. CDR1 is LGHDT and CDR2 is YNNKEL in the germline V gene (reference sequence). CDR3 DNA sequence: TGTGCCAGCAGCCAAGGTTTGATTCTATCCGGAAACACCATATATTTT. Protein: CASSQGLILSGNTIYF.

The J gene is TRBJ1-2, the V gene TRBV6-1; 7 bases are shared with TRBD1. The V gene end was trimmed by 2 bases and the J gene end by 8 bases; junction bases not matched to a gene: 8. The CDR3 extends over 14 amino acids. Germline assignment: CDR1 MNHNS and CDR2 SASEGT. For the CDR3, the DNA is TGTGCCAGCAGTGAATCAGACAGGGCTGCAGGCTACACCTTC. Translation gives CASSESDRAAGYTF.

The chain links TRBV6-6 to TRBJ1-3, with D unclear. The V end lost 2 bases, the J end lost 0 bases, and 8 bases lay between the germline ends. CDR3 length equals 15 residues. CDR1 MNHNY and CDR2 SVGAGI come from the germline V gene (reference sequence). Here the CDR3 DNA reads TGTGCCAGCAGTTACCCACCAGTCTCTGGAAACACCATATATTTT. This gives the protein CASSYPPVSGNTIYF.

J is TRBJ2-3 and V is TRBV20-1; 10 bases agree with TRBD2. The CDR3 consists of 15 residues. J was trimmed by 4 bases and V by 3 bases; bases with no gene match: 7. Per the germline V gene, CDR1 is DFQATT and CDR2 is SNEGSKA (reference sequence). The CDR3 is CSASKASGGADTQYF. The DNA of the CDR3 is TGCAGTGCTAGTAAGGCTAGCGGGGGAGCAGATACGCAGTATTTT.

The CDR3 is CASSQDDTEAFF. CDR3 nucleotides: TGTGCCAGCAGCCAAGACGACACTGAAGCTTTCTTT. The chain links TRBV3-1 (or the pseudogene TRBV3-2) to TRBJ1-1; D call uncertain. V lost 0 bases and J 3 bases, leaving 2 bases between the germline ends. The CDR3 consists of 12 residues. Germline lookup yields CDR1 LGHDT and CDR2 YNNKEL (reference sequence).

This chain links TRBV5-4 with TRBJ2-3; 12 nucleotides agree with TRBD2. Germline V gene sequence: CDR1 SGHNT, CDR2 YYREEE (reference sequence). This CDR3 spans 17 amino acids. The V segment lost 2 bases and the J segment 5 bases; nucleotides outside the gene matches: 9. CDR3 bases: TGTGCCAGCAGCTTTACCCTACTAGCGGGGGGACAAGATACGCAGTATTTT. It codes for CASSFTLLAGGQDTQYF.

This clone has more than one count but fewer than ten. The chain's CDR3 is CASSKDRGYEQYF. The DNA of the CDR3 is TGTGCCAGCAGCAAAGACAGGGGCTACGAGCAGTACTTC. V usage is TRBV5-8 and J usage is TRBJ2-7; TRBD1 aligns across 8 bases. Germline CDR1 SGHTS, CDR2 YDEGEE. There are 13 residues in the CDR3. Germline trimming cut 4 bases from V and 3 bases from J; bases unmatched to any gene: 3. The full variable domain, with the rest looked up from reference TRBV5-8 and TRBJ2-7, is EAGVTQSPTHLIKTRGQQATLRCSPISGHTSVYWYQQALGLGLQFLLWYDEGEERNRGNFPPRFSGRQFPNYSSELNVNALELEDSALYLCASSKDRGYEQYFGPGTRLTVT.